The text below deals with one T cell receptor (beta chain). Its antigen is unidentified. Germline assignment: CDR1 MNHNY and CDR2 SVGAGI (reference sequence). Trimming removed 0 bases at V and 5 bases at J, with 16 bases between. CDR3 length equals 16 residues. Mismatch repair deficiency was confirmed in all patients, by PCR or immunohistochemistry. This sample is drawn from a study of PD-1 blockade in mismatch repair-deficient tumors. Study-level background: Enrolled about 2013-2016, patients had progressing, pretreated mismatch repair-deficient cancers of 12 to 13 types. Study outcomes and limitations: Rapid post-treatment expansion, then contraction, generally preceding radiologic response, marked tumor-resident clones.

Profiled with immunoSEQ multiplex PCR; TCRdb holds only in-frame clones, not every one. The repertoire holds under 95,000 clones, with over 70% as singletons. Source: peripheral blood, taken 12 weeks after starting pembrolizumab. The chain recombines TRBV6-6 with TRBJ1-2, with unresolved D. This TCR was recovered from an adult with mismatch repair-deficient cancer. The CDR3 DNA sequence: TGTGCCAGCAGTTACTCGCTTAAGGACGGATCGTATGGCTACACCTTC. This gives the protein CASSYSLKDGSYGYTF.